This T cell receptor beta chain was identified during a study of shared clonotypes between healthy human individuals (TCRdb year 2020). Concerning the study at large: The cohort included three men and two women between 18 and 49 years of age. For each donor, CD4 naive and CD4 memory were each run on three plates, CD8 naive on two plates, and CD8 memory on one plate. To estimate repertoire size and how much clonotype sharing occurs between individuals, the study deeply sequenced the blood TCR repertoires of about 5 healthy adults. Different laboratories and diverse techniques were used to prepare libraries and sequence TCR repertoires, to increase sequencing depth and limit assay-specific biases. Per donor, leukapheresis produced somewhere between about 0.94 and 10 billion PBMCs. Study-level results and caveats: Even with the large sequencing depth, rarefaction of the sorted-subset datasets indicated that sequencing was incomplete. Based on pairwise subsampling, the degree of clonotype sharing among donors was expected to be affected by sequencing depth. Clonotypes shared by all four sorted-subset donors showed higher generation probabilities than non-shared clonotypes. Because the study included a small number of donors, the genetic and exposure-history diversity represented was limited. When a few donors were compared, the shared fraction of clonotypes was about 5.4% for naive CD4, more than 3% for naive CD8, 2.3% for memory CD4, and 0.35% to 0.4% for memory CD8. Sampling was restricted to blood, and TCR repertoires in tissues likely differ from the TCR repertoires found in blood. Naive subsets generally had larger estimated clonotype richness than memory subsets did.

Using the deep immunoSEQ assay, multiplex PCR amplified TCR CDR3 regions from genomic DNA. Extracted genomic DNA from each cell subset was distributed evenly across all wells of several immunoSEQ 96-well plates, and each plate was treated as a replicate. For sorted subsets, around 200 ng genomic DNA, equal to 25,000 to 35,000 T cell genomes, was loaded into each replicate PCR. Purified libraries were measured with a Qubit 3.0 fluorometer, size-checked on a Bioanalyzer 2100, and measured again with the KAPA Library Quantification kit. Every immunoSEQ 96-well plate was sequenced on a dedicated single-read 150-cycle Illumina NextSeq 550 flow cell. Turning to the authors' computational methods: Because the immunoSEQ output held only junctional sequences and lacked quality scores, the filtering could not match the filtering applied to full-length reads. To assign V/J genes and CDR3, sequences were annotated using PyIR, a Python wrapper for IgBLAST v1.9, with IMGT germline references. Any read was removed if the V/J assignment was weak (E-value above 1e-6), the CDR3 was missing, or the read contained stop codons, out-of-frame junctions, or ambiguous translated residues. V3J clonotypes were defined by identical inferred V gene, J gene, and CDR3 amino acid sequence. The percentage overlap between two repertoires was calculated by dividing the number of shared unique clonotypes by the size of the smaller repertoire. RTK rarefaction, the Chao1 estimator, and Recon v2.1 estimates of unobserved clonotypes were used to assess repertoire richness. Generation probabilities were computed with OLGA for all TCRbeta clonotypes obtained by the gDNA method from several donors. The table was pulled from immuneACCESS by TCRdb, which kept in-frame rearrangements only. Such tables lose some clones; where checked, under half of the loss comes from unresolved V genes, and the rest has no known cause. From that table come the V and J calls and clone size; the DNA was used to work out D and trimming. Present in this sample are approximately 2.5 million clones, 93% of which were seen just once. Jointly, the top ten make up about 0.39% of the sample.

Comments on this clone: The antigen it recognizes is unknown. It has no much larger one-base neighbor in the sample; base qualities were not kept.

Via the germline V gene (reference sequence), CDR1 is SEHNR and CDR2 FQNEAQ. V has 4 bases trimmed and J has 0 bases trimmed; junction bases matching no gene number 3. The CDR3 starts with the cysteine, ends with the phenylalanine, and has 16 residues. The DNA shown is the 48-base CDR3, in frame from base 1. The donors were healthy, HIV-negative adults with no recently reported acute infections or vaccinations. Every donor was a Caucasian adult residing in Nashville, Tennessee, USA. CD4+ T cells were enriched by magnetic negative selection; naive cells were then positively selected on CD45RA, and the negative fraction formed the memory subset. After blood collection by leukapheresis, PBMCs were isolated using Ficoll-Histopaque density gradient centrifugation and then cryopreserved in the vapor phase of liquid nitrogen. Analytical flow cytometry was used to check the purity and quantity of each magnetically sorted T cell population. Genomic DNA was isolated from every sorted fraction and measured by UV absorbance on a Nanodrop 2000c.

The rearranged chain carries TRBV7-9 and TRBJ2-1; TRBD2 matches 10 bases in the middle. Input material: naive CD4+ T cells from PBMCs. The cell subset or site label corresponds to: CD45RA+ positively selected. This TCR derives from a man between 18 and 29 years old in good health. Some clones in this sample may be carry-over from other donors' samples. The bases read TGTGCCAGCAGCTCAGCTAGCGGGAGCTCCTACAATGAGCAGTTCTTC. Translated, it reads CASSSASGSSYNEQFF.